Listed below are T cell receptor beta chains from one sample, sequenced in a study of cytomegalovirus exposure and HLA in healthy donors. Sequencing used immunoSEQ multiplex PCR; TCRdb keeps in-frame clones, though not all of them. The sample gives 50,000 to 80,000 clones, roughly 90% of which show up once; 1.7% is in the top ten. Sequenced sample: PBMCs. These receptors were taken from a young woman in good health and CMV-seronegative. Each CDR3 is given with its conserved first and last residue. D genes are given only for firm matches. Expanded clones get a size class; other rows say once, few or many, or leave the size out.

D,J,V,size,CDR3,DNA
-,TRBJ1-4,TRBV4-3,-,CASSQEAGAGEKLFF,TGCGCCAGCAGCCAAGAGGCAGGGGCGGGCGAAAAACTGTTTTTT
-,TRBJ1-4,TRBV11-2,-,CASSLSTVSNEKLFF,TGTGCCAGCAGCTTATCTACAGTTTCCAATGAAAAACTGTTTTTT
TRBD2,TRBJ2-5,TRBV7-3,once,CASSLTGTRRETQYF,TGTGCCAGCAGCTTGACCGGGACTAGACGAGAGACCCAGTACTTC
TRBD1,TRBJ2-1,TRBV27,-,CASSLGQGLHEQFF,TGTGCCAGCAGCTTGGGACAGGGGTTGCATGAGCAGTTCTTC
TRBD2,TRBJ2-3,TRBV11-2,once,CASSLAGVGGTDTQYF,TGTGCCAGCAGCTTGGCGGGGGTAGGAGGCACAGATACGCAGTATTTT
-,TRBJ1-2,TRBV5-1,-,CASSLGVKYGYTF,TGCGCCAGCAGCTTGGGAGTTAAGTATGGCTACACCTTC
TRBD1,TRBJ2-1,TRBV27,-,CASSLGSGGRSNEQFF,TGTGCCAGCAGTTTGGGATCAGGGGGCCGGAGTAATGAGCAGTTCTTC
-,TRBJ1-4,TRBV18,-,CASSPNPQGVNEKLFF,TGTGCCAGCTCACCAAATCCACAGGGCGTCAATGAAAAACTGTTTTTT
-,TRBJ1-3,TRBV7-2,once,CASSLAGLGGNTIYF,TGTGCCAGCAGCTTAGCGGGACTTGGAGGAAACACCATATATTTT
-,TRBJ1-4,TRBV5-1,-,CASSWGTGITREKLFF,TGCGCCAGCAGCTGGGGTACAGGTATTACAAGGGAAAAACTGTTTTTT
TRBD1,TRBJ1-5,TRBV27,-,CASSPAGQGYQPQHF,TGTGCCAGCAGTCCCGCGGGACAGGGGTATCAGCCCCAGCATTTT
-,TRBJ2-7,TRBV15,-,CATSRSDYEQYF,TGTGCCACCAGCAGATCAGATTACGAGCAGTACTTC
TRBD1,TRBJ1-4,TRBV30,-,CASSNRGVNEKLFF,TGTGCCTCGTCTAACAGGGGCGTGAATGAAAAACTGTTTTTT
TRBD2,TRBJ2-2,TRBV19,once,CASGTSGITGELFF,TGTGCCAGCGGGACTAGCGGAATCACCGGGGAGCTGTTTTTT
TRBD2,TRBJ2-1,TRBV9,-,CASSPGWTRDNEQFF,TGTGCCAGCAGCCCCGGGTGGACTAGGGACAATGAGCAGTTCTTC
-,TRBJ2-7,TRBV5-1,-,CASREDSYEQYF,TGCGCCAGCAGGGAGGACTCCTACGAGCAGTACTTC
-,TRBJ1-2,TRBV4-1,-,CASSHRFTGYGYTF,TGCGCCAGCAGCCACCGTTTTACAGGATATGGCTACACCTTC
TRBD1,TRBJ1-4,TRBV27,-,CASSRILQGEKLFF,TGTGCCAGCAGCAGAATTTTACAGGGGGAAAAACTGTTTTTT
TRBD2,TRBJ2-1,TRBV5-1,-,CASSLAFASGYNEQFF,TGCGCCAGCAGCTTGGCCTTTGCTAGCGGATACAATGAGCAGTTCTTC
TRBD1,TRBJ1-5,TRBV6-1,few,CASSMDRGIYQPQHF,TGTGCCAGCAGTATGGACAGGGGCATCTATCAGCCCCAGCATTTT
TRBD1,TRBJ1-5,TRBV27,-,CASSLLGQGVNQPQHF,TGTGCCAGCAGTTTATTGGGACAGGGGGTCAATCAGCCCCAGCATTTT
-,TRBJ1-1,TRBV4-2,once,CASSQDYRRSAEAFF,TGTGCCAGCAGCCAAGATTATCGGCGGTCTGCTGAAGCTTTCTTT
TRBD1,TRBJ2-3,TRBV13,-,CASSLLRDSRPLF,TGTGCCAGCAGCTTACTCCGGGACAGTAGGCCATTGTTT
-,TRBJ2-1,TRBV2,once,CASSEGGKGDEQFF,TGTGCCAGCAGTGAAGGCGGGAAAGGCGATGAGCAGTTCTTC
TRBD2,TRBJ2-7,TRBV5-1,-,CASSLGLAGAETYEQYF,TGCGCCAGCAGCTTGGGACTAGCGGGGGCTGAAACCTACGAGCAGTACTTC
-,TRBJ2-5,TRBV19,few,CASSTTGTQYF,TGTGCCAGTAGCACTACGGGGACCCAGTACTTC
TRBD1,TRBJ1-6,TRBV18,once,CASSTDRDSPLHF,TGTGCCAGCTCAACGGACAGGGACTCACCCCTCCACTTT
-,TRBJ1-1,TRBV30,-,CAWSNPRGALNTEAFF,TGTGCCTGGAGTAACCCCCGGGGAGCTTTGAACACTGAAGCTTTCTTT
TRBD2,TRBJ2-7,TRBV4-3,-,CASSHRLAGGYEQYF,TGCGCCAGCAGCCACCGACTAGCGGGGGGTTACGAGCAGTACTTC
-,TRBJ1-2,TRBV6-6,-,CASSYPAKKSGYGYTF,TGTGCCAGCAGTTATCCCGCTAAAAAAAGCGGCTATGGCTACACCTTC